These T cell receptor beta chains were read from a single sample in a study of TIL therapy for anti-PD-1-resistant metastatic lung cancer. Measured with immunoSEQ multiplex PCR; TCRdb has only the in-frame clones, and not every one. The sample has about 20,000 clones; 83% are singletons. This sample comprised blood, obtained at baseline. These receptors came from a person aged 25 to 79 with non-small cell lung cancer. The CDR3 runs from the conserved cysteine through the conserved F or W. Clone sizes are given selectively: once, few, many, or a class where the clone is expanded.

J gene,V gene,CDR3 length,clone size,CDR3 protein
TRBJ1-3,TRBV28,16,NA,CASSSRGRSARNTIYF
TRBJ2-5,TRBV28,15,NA,CASSLLGEGVETQYF
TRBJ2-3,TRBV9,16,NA,CASSAIERGLPDTQYF
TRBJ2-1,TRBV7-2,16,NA,CASSPTGRGSYNEQFF
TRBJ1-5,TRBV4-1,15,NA,CASSQEAGSYQPQHF
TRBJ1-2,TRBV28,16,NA,CASSPRPRQPNYGYTF
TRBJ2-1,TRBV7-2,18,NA,CASSLGPPSGAQYNEQFF
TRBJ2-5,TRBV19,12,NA,CASSGGKETQYF
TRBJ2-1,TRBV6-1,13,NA,CASSDPFANEQFF
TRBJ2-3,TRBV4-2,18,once,CASSPKGGTAGSRDTQYF
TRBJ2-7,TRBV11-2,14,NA,CASSLGQVSSEQYF
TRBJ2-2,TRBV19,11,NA,CASFGSGELFF
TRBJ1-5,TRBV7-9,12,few,CASSLVGQPQHF
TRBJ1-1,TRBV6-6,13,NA,CASTRGADTEAFF
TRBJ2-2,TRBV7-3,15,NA,CASSPGQSNTGELFF
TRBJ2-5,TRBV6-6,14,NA,CASRPKWNQETQYF
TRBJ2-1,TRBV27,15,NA,CASSIWTRVYNEQFF
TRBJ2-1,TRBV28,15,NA,CASSFRRGDYNEQFF
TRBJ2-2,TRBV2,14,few,CASSVDFYTGELFF
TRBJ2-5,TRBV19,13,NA,CASSRGEQETQYF
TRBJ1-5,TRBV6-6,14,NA,CASSYVRGDEPQHF
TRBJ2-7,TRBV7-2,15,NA,CASSPRVGGLYEQYF
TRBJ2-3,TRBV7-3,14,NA,CASSLASSTDTQYF
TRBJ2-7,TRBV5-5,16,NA,CASSLAGVQGTYEQYF
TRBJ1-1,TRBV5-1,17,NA,CASSQWTGQGVNTEAFF
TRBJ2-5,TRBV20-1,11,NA,CSAKSVETQYF
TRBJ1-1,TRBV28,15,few,CASSLQARRGTEAFF
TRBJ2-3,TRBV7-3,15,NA,CASSLRGSSTDTQYF
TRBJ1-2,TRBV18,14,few,CASSPVDRPGGYTF
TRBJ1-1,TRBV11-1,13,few,CASSNQGGTEAFF
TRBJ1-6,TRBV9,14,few,CASSVGQDNSPLHF
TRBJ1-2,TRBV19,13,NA,CASSIPGADGYTF
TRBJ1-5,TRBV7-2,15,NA,CASSPPGVGYQPQHF
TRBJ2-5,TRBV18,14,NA,CASSPSGQRETQYF
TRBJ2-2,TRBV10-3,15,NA,CAITGDSANTGELFF
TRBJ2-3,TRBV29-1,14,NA,CSVVGSRSTDTQYF
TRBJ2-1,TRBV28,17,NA,CASSPYPSGGVLNEQFF
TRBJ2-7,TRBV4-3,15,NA,CASSQDSGEYYEQYF
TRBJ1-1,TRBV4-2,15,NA,CASSQDLEDRGRAFF
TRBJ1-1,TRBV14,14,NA,CASSQTRGTTEAFF
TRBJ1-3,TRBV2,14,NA,CASSSGNSGNTIYF
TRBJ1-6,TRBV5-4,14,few,CASSLATFNSPLHF
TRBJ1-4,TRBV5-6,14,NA,CASSFRGANEKLFF
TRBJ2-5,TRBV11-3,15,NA,CASSVGWKGGETQYF
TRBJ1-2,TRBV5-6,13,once,CASSLSRDRGETF
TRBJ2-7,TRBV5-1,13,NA,CASSLGISYEQYF
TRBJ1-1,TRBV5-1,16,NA,CASSLGEVSYHTEAFF
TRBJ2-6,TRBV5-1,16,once,CASSSRQVSRANVLTF
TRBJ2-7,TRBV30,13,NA,CAWTSTGDGEQYF
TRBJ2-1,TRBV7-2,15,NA,CASSLEGGRDNEQFF
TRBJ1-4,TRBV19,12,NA,CASSIANEKLFF
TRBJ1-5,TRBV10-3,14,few,CATDTGDSNQPQHF
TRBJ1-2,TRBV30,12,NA,CAWSVRYYGYTF
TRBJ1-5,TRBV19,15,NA,CASSLTDRRNQPQHF
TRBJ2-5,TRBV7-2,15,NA,CASSSLTGGRETQYF